These 29 T cell receptor beta chains share one sample of origin, sequenced in a study of blood T cells in healthy people across ages. A sample-barcoded 5' primer and a J-beta primer mix were used in a second PCR of roughly 6 to 11 cycles. TCRdb passed the 5' RACE reads through MiXCR, listing each CDR3 protein once. The data show about 730,000 distinct CDR3 sequences, approximately 43% seen once. Sequences were obtained from blood. The receptors were gathered from an older woman in good health.

Only a few counts were recorded for this clonotype. The chain is built from TRBV6-5 and TRBJ2-7; TRBD1 might be the D (6 bases). Germline CDR1 and CDR2: MNHEY and SVGAGI. This CDR3 has 16 residues. The V and J ends lost 2 bases and 4 bases respectively, with 18 bases between them. The chain's CDR3 is CASSYRQDLRPYEQYF. The DNA of the CDR3 is TGTGCCAGCAGTTACCGACAGGACCTAAGACCTTACGAGCAGTACTTC.

This clonotype occurred a few times. The chain links TRBV20-1 to TRBJ1-4, with TRBD1 identical over 8 bases. Germline CDR1 DFQATT, CDR2 SNEGSKA (reference sequence). J lost 0 bases, V lost 5 bases, and 2 bases had no gene match. The CDR3 is made up of 14 amino acids. CDR3 protein: CSAPGGATNEKLFF. In nucleotides, the CDR3 is TGCAGTGCTCCAGGGGGCGCAACTAATGAAAAACTGTTTTTT.

This clonotype appeared many times. The chain uses TRBV2 and TRBJ2-5; D is unclear. The germline V and J ends were trimmed by 7 bases and 2 bases, with 5 bases remaining between them. This CDR3 is built from 11 residues. CDR1 and CDR2 from the germline V gene are SNHLY and FYNNEI. CDR3: CASTQQETQYF. The CDR3 nucleotides read TGTGCCAGCACACAGCAAGAGACCCAGTACTTC.

This chain connects TRBV6-2 or TRBV6-3 to TRBJ2-7; the D gene could be TRBD1 or TRBD2 (5 bases each). The CDR3 consists of 12 residues. V dropped 6 bases and J dropped 8 bases, with 14 bases sitting between them. Germline-derived CDR1 and CDR2 are MNHEY and SVGEGT. The DNA for the CDR3 is TGTGCCAGCAGCCCCGGGGCGGACCAGCAGTACTTC. It translates to CASSPGADQQYF.

This chain uses TRBV7-9 with TRBJ2-5; tentatively, D is TRBD1 (6 bases). The J call is doubtful: the DNA matches TRBJ2-7 better. There are 16 residues in the CDR3. Germline V gives CDR1 SEHNR, CDR2 FQNEAQ (reference sequence). Here the CDR3 DNA reads TGTGCCAGCAGCTCCCCCCAGGGACAAGATTACTTCGAGCAGTACTTC. Amino acid sequence: CASSSPQGQDYFEQYF.

V gene TRBV29-1 combines with J gene TRBJ2-1, with D tentatively TRBD2 (5 bases). CDR1 is SQVTM, CDR2 ANQGSEA, per germline. The CDR3 totals 14 residues. Trimming removed 6 bases at V and 9 bases at J, with 21 bases between. This CDR3 is CSVTYLLVQAEQFF. Here the CDR3 DNA reads TGCAGCGTCACCTATTTACTAGTCCAGGCTGAGCAGTTCTTC.

The rearrangement links TRBV4-2 to TRBJ1-2; TRBD1 agrees at 8 bases. The CDR3 extends over 15 amino acids. Germline CDR1 reads LGHNA; CDR2 reads YNFKEQ. V lost 0 bases and J lost 3; bases outside the gene matches: 3. The CDR3 nucleotides are TGTGCCAGCAGCCAAGACCAGGGGGCGGACTATGGCTACACCTTC. Residues: CASSQDQGADYGYTF.

The chain combines TRBV20-1 with TRBJ1-5; D gene ambiguous. From germline, CDR1 is DFQATT and CDR2 SNEGSKA (reference sequence). The CDR3 spans 13 residues. V lost 2 bases, J lost 8 bases, and 13 bases lay in between. This CDR3 is CSARWGENKPQHF. CDR3 bases: TGCAGTGCTAGATGGGGAGAGAATAAGCCCCAGCATTTT.

This clonotype occurred many times. The chain is built from TRBV20-1 and TRBJ2-5, with 7 bases matching TRBD1. CDR3 size: 13 residues. Germline-derived CDR1 and CDR2 are DFQATT and SNEGSKA (reference sequence). V shed 2 bases and J 2 bases; nucleotides not matched to a gene: 2. The CDR3 DNA reads TGCAGTGCTAGACCAGGGGGTCAAGAGACCCAGTACTTC. Protein: CSARPGGQETQYF.

This clonotype was counted a few times. V usage is TRBV29-1 and J usage is TRBJ2-1; no clear D gene. The germline V gene encodes CDR1 SQVTM and CDR2 ANQGSEA. Trimming left V 4 bases short and J 0 bases short, with 7 bases between. CDR3 length: 13 amino acids. For the CDR3, the DNA is TGCAGCGTTGGAGGAAACTCCTACAATGAGCAGTTCTTC. Its protein is CSVGGNSYNEQFF.

The J gene is TRBJ1-1, the V gene TRBV28, with TRBD1 as a possible D gene (5 bases). The CDR3 loop spans 12 amino acids. From germline, CDR1 is MDHEN and CDR2 SYDVKM. Between the trimmed V and J ends, which lost 5 bases and 4 bases, there was a span of 8 bases. CDR3 bases: TGTGCCAGCAGTGCAGGGAGCACTGAAGCTTTCTTT. This translates into CASSAGSTEAFF.

This clonotype was counted a few times. This sequence joins TRBV29-1 and TRBJ1-5; no definite D call. V lost 6 bases and J 7 bases, leaving 16 bases between the germline ends. CDR3 length: 13 amino acids. Germline CDR1 is SQVTM and CDR2 is ANQGSEA. As DNA, the CDR3 is TGCAGCGTCGCCGACCGGAGGGAACAGCCCCAGCATTTT. It translates to CSVADRREQPQHF.

V gene TRBV5-1 combines with J gene TRBJ2-7; 7 nucleotides line up with TRBD1. The CDR3 is 14 amino acids. With 3 bases clipped from V and 3 bases from J, the junction kept 6 bases outside the gene matches. Germline CDR1 reads SGHRS; CDR2 reads YFSETQ. The CDR3 nucleotides are TGCGCCAGCAGCTCCCAGGGGGAAGGCTACGAGCAGTACTTC. This translates into CASSSQGEGYEQYF.

The chain is built from TRBV6-5 and TRBJ2-1, with 8 bases lining up with TRBD1. V lost 6 bases, J lost 10 bases, and 8 bases stayed unmatched. CDR1 is MNHEY, CDR2 SVGAGI, per germline. This CDR3 has 13 residues. The CDR3 DNA reads TGTGCCAGCAGCCCGACAGGGGTCGGAGAGCAGTTCTTC. Translating it yields CASSPTGVGEQFF.

The table lists this clonotype with many counts. This sequence joins TRBV29-1 and TRBJ2-7, with D possibly matching TRBD1 (5 bases). Looked up from germline, CDR1 is SQVTM and CDR2 is ANQGSEA. The length of the CDR3 is 13 residues. V was pared by 3 bases and J by 4 bases, with 13 bases between. CDR3 in amino acids: CSVEGGAAYEQYF. The DNA for the CDR3 is TGCAGCGTTGAGGGTGGGGCAGCTTACGAGCAGTACTTC.

Here the CDR3 DNA reads TGCAGTGGACAGGGGAGTGGAACTGAAGCTTTCTTT. Residues: CSGQGSGTEAFF. This rearrangement joins TRBV20-1 to TRBJ1-1; 8 positions agree with TRBD1. V was clipped by 7 bases and J by 5 bases; unmatched bases: 6. The germline V gene has CDR1 DFQATT and CDR2 SNEGSKA (reference sequence). The CDR3 length is 12 residues.

Worth noting for this clonotype: A much larger clone sits a single nucleotide away, making a read error possible. V usage is TRBV15 and J usage is TRBJ2-1; 10 bases agree with TRBD2. Germline-derived CDR1 and CDR2 are LNHNV and YYDKDF (reference sequence). The CDR3 is 16 amino acids. CDR3 DNA: TGTGCCACCAGCAGGGGACTAGCGCGCTCCCACAATGAGCAGTTCTTC. This gives the protein CATSRGLARSHNEQFF.

Worth noting for this clonotype: One base away lies a much larger clone, so this may be a sequencing read error. V gene TRBV7-2 combines with J gene TRBJ2-3; the D call may be TRBD1 or TRBD2 (6 bases each). This CDR3 region has 14 residues. The germline CDR1 and CDR2 sequences are SGHTA and FQGNSA. The CDR3 reads CANSTGTSTDTQYF. The CDR3 DNA reads as TGTGCCAACAGCACAGGGACTTCGACAGATACGCAGTATTTT.

The chain has TRBV7-6 and TRBJ2-7, with 7 bases matching TRBD1. Looked up from germline, CDR1 is SGHVS and CDR2 is FNYEAQ. Trimming removed 8 bases from V and 1 base from J; junction bases left unmatched: 5. The CDR3 has 13 residues. CDR3 sequence (DNA): TGTGCCAGCGGAGACAGGGCGTCCTACGAGCAGTACTTC. It codes for CASGDRASYEQYF.

The J gene is TRBJ2-2, the V gene TRBV27; D might be TRBD2 (5 bases). Trimming left V 8 bases short and J 3 bases short, with 13 bases between. The germline CDR1 and CDR2 sequences are MNHEY and SMNVEV (reference sequence). CDR3 size: 14 residues. CDR3 loop: CASHLGRDTGELFF. Written as DNA, the CDR3 is TGTGCCAGCCACTTAGGGCGGGACACCGGGGAGCTGTTTTTT.

CDR3 residues: CASSPLVDTEAFF. As DNA, the CDR3 is TGTGCCAGCAGCCCGCTGGTAGACACTGAAGCTTTCTTT. This chain links TRBV16 with TRBJ1-1, with unresolved D. V gave up 4 bases and J gave up 3 bases, with 9 bases separating them. This CDR3 has 13 residues. The V gene's germline CDR1 is KGHSY and CDR2 FQNENV.

The genes are TRBV10-3 and TRBJ2-3; the match to TRBD1 covers 8 bases. Per germline, CDR1 ENHRY and CDR2 SYGVKD. Losses at the gene ends were 3 bases for V and 3 bases for J; bases not matched to a gene: 11. The CDR3 is made up of 17 amino acids. CDR3: CAISEAVGQGNTDTQYF. The CDR3 DNA is TGTGCCATCAGTGAAGCTGTAGGACAGGGTAATACAGATACGCAGTATTTT.

As for this clonotype: A single base separates this from a much larger clone, so it may be a read error. V and J are TRBV6-2 or TRBV6-3 and TRBJ2-7; D not certain. V shed 2 bases and J shed 7 bases, with 15 bases lying between them. The CDR3 spans 14 residues. Germline assignment: CDR1 MNHEY and CDR2 SVGEGT. DNA for the CDR3: TGTGCCAGCAGTTACCGCCACTTAGAAAATGAGCAGTACTTC. Its protein is CASSYRHLENEQYF.

This chain connects TRBV4-3 to TRBJ1-4; D call uncertain. Trimming shortened V by 1 base and J by 8 bases, and 17 bases separated the two germline ends. The CDR3 is made up of 16 amino acids. Germline V CDR1 and CDR2: LGHNA, YSLEER. CDR3 region: CASSQAGGGRAEKLFF. The CDR3 DNA follows: TGCGCCAGCAGCCAAGCGGGAGGAGGTCGGGCAGAAAAACTGTTTTTT.

The V gene is TRBV27, the J gene TRBJ2-3; tentatively, D is TRBD1 (6 bases). The CDR3 has 11 residues. Trimming stripped 8 bases from V and 6 bases from J, with 9 bases between. Germline-derived CDR1 and CDR2 are MNHEY and SMNVEV (reference sequence). Written as DNA, the CDR3 is TGTGCCAGCCAGGGGTGGGATACGCAGTATTTT. Its translation: CASQGWDTQYF.

This clonotype was found a few times. This clone may be a read error of a much larger clone one base away. The gene calls are TRBV3-1 and TRBJ2-5; no firm D call. The germline V gene has CDR1 LGHDT and CDR2 YNNKEL (reference sequence). The germline V and J ends were trimmed by 1 base and 2 bases, with 2 bases remaining between them. The CDR3 is 12 amino acids. The CDR3: CASSQAQETQYF. The CDR3 DNA reads TGTGCCAGCAGCCAAGCTCAAGAGACCCAGTACTTC.

CDR3 amino acids: CSVEGDRRTDTQYF. In nucleotides, the CDR3 is TGCAGTGTGGAAGGGGACAGACGCACAGATACGCAGTATTTT. V usage is TRBV20-1 and J usage is TRBJ2-3, with 7 positions matching TRBD1. The CDR3 runs to 14 residues. Germline-derived CDR1 and CDR2 are DFQATT and SNEGSKA (reference sequence). The V segment lost 7 bases and the J segment 1 base; nucleotides outside the gene matches: 8.

This clonotype was seen a few times. The gene calls are TRBV7-2 and TRBJ2-1, with TRBD2 matching 7 bases. Trimming cost V 5 bases and J 7 bases; bases outside gene matches: 14. The germline CDR1 and CDR2 sequences are SGHTA and FQGNSA. This CDR3 comprises 16 residues. The CDR3 loop reads CASSAWDERGGNEQFF. In nucleotides, the CDR3 is TGTGCCAGCAGCGCATGGGACGAGCGGGGAGGGAATGAGCAGTTCTTC.

This clonotype has ten or more counts. The V gene is TRBV10-2, the J gene TRBJ2-7; 9 bases are a match to TRBD2. Per the germline V gene, CDR1 is WSHSY and CDR2 is SAAADI. Trimming took 7 bases from V and 7 from J; bases not matched to a gene: 11. This CDR3 has 14 residues. Written as DNA, the CDR3 is TGCGCCAGCACGCTTAGCGGGAGTGTAGGAGAGCAGTACTTC. Amino acids: CASTLSGSVGEQYF.